This record looks at one T cell receptor beta chain sequence and its context. Antigen: not known. These data come from a study of a mutant IDH1 vaccine in newly diagnosed glioma. Overall study: Mean patient age was around 40 years; about 60% were male and approximately 40% female.

V was pared by 4 bases and J by 2 bases, with 11 bases between. CDR1 is SGHRS, CDR2 YFSETQ, per germline. This CDR3 region has 14 residues. The time point is: week 11, during vaccination. In the vaccine, a single dose held 300 ug of the mutant IDH1 20-mer peptide, along with topical imiquimod. Profiled with immunoSEQ multiplex PCR; TCRdb holds only in-frame clones, not every one. The sample has about 120,000 clones; roughly nine tenths are singletons. The sample here was PBMCs, taken from a glioma patient whose treatment included an IDH1 peptide vaccine. The V gene is TRBV5-1, the J gene TRBJ2-3; a possible D gene is TRBD2 (5 bases). The sequence came from a woman in her 50s with glioma. The CDR3 protein is CASSDPGSTDTQYF. The CDR3 DNA follows: TGCGCCAGCAGCGACCCGGGGTCCACAGATACGCAGTATTTT. Full variable domain (outside the CDR3, taken from reference TRBV5-1 and TRBJ2-3): KAGVTQTPRYLIKTRGQQVTLSCSPISGHRSVSWYQQTPGQGLQFLFEYFSETQRNKGNFPGRFSGRQFSNSRSEMNVSTLELGDSALYLCASSDPGSTDTQYFGPGTRLTVL.